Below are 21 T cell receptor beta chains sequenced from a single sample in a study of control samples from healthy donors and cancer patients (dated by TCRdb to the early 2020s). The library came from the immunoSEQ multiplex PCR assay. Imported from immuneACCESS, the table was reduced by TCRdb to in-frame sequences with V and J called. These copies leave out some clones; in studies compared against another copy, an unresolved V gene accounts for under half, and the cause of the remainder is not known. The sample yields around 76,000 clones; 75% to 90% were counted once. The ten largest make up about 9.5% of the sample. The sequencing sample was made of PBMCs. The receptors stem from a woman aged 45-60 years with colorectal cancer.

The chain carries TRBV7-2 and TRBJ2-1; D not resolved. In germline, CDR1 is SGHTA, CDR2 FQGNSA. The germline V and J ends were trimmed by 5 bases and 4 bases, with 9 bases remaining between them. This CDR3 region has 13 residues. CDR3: CASSPTDYNEQFF. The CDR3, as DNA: TGTGCCAGCAGCCCCACAGATTACAATGAGCAGTTCTTC.

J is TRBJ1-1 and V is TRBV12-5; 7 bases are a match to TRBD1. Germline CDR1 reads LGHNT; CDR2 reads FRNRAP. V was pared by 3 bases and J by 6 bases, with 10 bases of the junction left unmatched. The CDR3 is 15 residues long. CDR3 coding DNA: TGTGCTAGTGGTTTTGCTCAGGGGGGTGACTCTGAAGCTTTCTTT. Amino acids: CASGFAQGGDSEAFF.

The CDR3 region is CASGGFIPGQGVLEQPQHF. The CDR3 DNA reads TGTGCCAGCGGAGGATTTATACCGGGACAGGGGGTTTTAGAGCAGCCCCAGCATTTT. The genes are TRBV2 and TRBJ1-5; 11 bases agree with TRBD1. Germline V gene sequence: CDR1 SNHLY, CDR2 FYNNEI. This CDR3 is built from 19 residues. V was clipped by 8 bases and J by 7 bases; unmatched bases: 22.

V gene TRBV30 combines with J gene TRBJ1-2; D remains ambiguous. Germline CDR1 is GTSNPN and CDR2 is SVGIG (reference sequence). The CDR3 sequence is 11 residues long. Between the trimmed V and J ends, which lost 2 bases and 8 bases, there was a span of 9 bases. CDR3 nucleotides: TGTGCCTGGAGTCAGTCCTGGGGCTACACCTTC. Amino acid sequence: CAWSQSWGYTF.

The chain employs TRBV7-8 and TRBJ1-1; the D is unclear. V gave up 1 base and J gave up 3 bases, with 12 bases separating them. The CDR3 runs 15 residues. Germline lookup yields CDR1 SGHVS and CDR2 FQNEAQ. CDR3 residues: CASSLVPGSDTEAFF. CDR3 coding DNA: TGTGCCAGCAGCTTAGTCCCGGGCTCGGACACTGAAGCTTTCTTT.

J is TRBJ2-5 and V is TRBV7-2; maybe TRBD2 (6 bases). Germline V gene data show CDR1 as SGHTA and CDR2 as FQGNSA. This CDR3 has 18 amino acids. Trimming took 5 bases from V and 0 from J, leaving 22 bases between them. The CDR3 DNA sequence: TGTGCCAGCAGCCCGCAAAGCGGGTCCCTACCGTACCAAGAGACCCAGTACTTC. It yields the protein CASSPQSGSLPYQETQYF. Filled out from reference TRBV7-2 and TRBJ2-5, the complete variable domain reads GAGVSQSPSNKVTEKGKDVELRCDPISGHTALYWYRQSLGQGLEFLIYFQGNSAPDKSGLPSDRFSAERTGGSVSTLTIQRTQQEDSAVYLCASSPQSGSLPYQETQYFGPGTRLLVL.

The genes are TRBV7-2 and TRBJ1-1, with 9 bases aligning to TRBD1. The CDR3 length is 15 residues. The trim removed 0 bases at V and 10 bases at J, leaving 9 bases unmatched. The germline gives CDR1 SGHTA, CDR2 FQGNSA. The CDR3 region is CASSLARTGVPGAFF. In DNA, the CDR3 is TGTGCCAGCAGCTTAGCTCGGACAGGGGTCCCAGGAGCTTTCTTT. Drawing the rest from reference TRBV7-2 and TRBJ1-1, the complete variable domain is GAGVSQSPSNKVTEKGKDVELRCDPISGHTALYWYRQSLGQGLEFLIYFQGNSAPDKSGLPSDRFSAERTGGSVSTLTIQRTQQEDSAVYLCASSLARTGVPGAFFGQGTRLTVV.

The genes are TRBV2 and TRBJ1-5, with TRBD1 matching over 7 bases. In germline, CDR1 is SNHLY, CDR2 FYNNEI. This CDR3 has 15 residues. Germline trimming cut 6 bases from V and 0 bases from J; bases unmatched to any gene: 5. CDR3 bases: TGTGCCAGCAGGCCAGACAGGGTTAGCAATCAGCCCCAGCATTTT. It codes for CASRPDRVSNQPQHF.

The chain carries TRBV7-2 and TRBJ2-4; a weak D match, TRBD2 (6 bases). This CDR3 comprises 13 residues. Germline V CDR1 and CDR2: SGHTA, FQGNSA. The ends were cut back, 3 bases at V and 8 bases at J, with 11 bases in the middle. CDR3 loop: CASSFKGEDIQYF. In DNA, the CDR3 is TGTGCCAGCAGCTTCAAAGGGGAGGACATTCAGTACTTC.

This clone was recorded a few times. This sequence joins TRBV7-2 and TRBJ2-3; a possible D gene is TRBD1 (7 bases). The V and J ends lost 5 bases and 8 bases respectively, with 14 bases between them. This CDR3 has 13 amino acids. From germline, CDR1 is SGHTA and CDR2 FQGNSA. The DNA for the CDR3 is TGTGCCAGCAGCCAGGGGGGACCCCCTACGCAGTATTTT. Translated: CASSQGGPPTQYF.

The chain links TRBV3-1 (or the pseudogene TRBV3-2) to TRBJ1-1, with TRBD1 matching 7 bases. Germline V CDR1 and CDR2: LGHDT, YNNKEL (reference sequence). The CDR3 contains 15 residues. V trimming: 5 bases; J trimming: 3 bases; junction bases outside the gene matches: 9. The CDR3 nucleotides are TGTGCCAGCAGCAGGAGACAGGGCGAGGACACTGAAGCTTTCTTT. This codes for CASSRRQGEDTEAFF.

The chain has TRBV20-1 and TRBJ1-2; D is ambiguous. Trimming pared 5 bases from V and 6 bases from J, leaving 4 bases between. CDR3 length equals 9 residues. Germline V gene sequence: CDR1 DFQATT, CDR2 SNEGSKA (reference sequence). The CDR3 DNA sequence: TGCAGTGCTGGGAATGGCTACACCTTC. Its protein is CSAGNGYTF.

For the CDR3, the DNA is TGTGCCAGCAGAAGAGGACAGGGGGCTGGCTACACCTTC. Translated, it gives CASRRGQGAGYTF. The V and J genes are TRBV12-3 or TRBV12-4 and TRBJ1-2; 11 bases fit TRBD1. V was clipped by 6 bases and J by 7 bases; unmatched bases: 4. The CDR3 totals 13 residues.

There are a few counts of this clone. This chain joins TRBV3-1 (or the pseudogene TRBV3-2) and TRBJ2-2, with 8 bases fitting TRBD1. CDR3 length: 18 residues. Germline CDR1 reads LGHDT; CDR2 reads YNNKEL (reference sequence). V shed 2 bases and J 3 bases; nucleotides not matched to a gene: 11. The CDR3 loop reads CASSQWMDREEYTGELFF. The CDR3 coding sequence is TGTGCCAGCAGCCAATGGATGGACAGGGAAGAATACACCGGGGAGCTGTTTTTT.

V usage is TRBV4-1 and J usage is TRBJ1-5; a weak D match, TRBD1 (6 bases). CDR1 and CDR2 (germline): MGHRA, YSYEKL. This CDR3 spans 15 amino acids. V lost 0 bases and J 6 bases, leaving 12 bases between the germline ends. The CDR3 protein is CASSQEYGGLQPQHF. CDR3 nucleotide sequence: TGCGCCAGCAGCCAAGAATACGGGGGGCTTCAGCCCCAGCATTTT.

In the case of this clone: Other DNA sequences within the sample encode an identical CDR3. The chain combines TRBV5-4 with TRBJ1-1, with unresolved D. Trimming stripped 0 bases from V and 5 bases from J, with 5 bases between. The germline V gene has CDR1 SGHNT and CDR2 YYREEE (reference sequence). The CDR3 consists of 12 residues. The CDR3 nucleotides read TGTGCCAGCAGCTTGGATGGGACTGAAGCTTTCTTT. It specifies CASSLDGTEAFF.

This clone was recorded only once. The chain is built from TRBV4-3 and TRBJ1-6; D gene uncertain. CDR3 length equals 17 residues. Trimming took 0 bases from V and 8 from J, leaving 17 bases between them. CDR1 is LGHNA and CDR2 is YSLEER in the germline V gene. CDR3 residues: CASSQDYGGRADSPLHF. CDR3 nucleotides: TGCGCCAGCAGCCAAGATTATGGCGGAAGGGCGGATTCACCCCTCCACTTT.

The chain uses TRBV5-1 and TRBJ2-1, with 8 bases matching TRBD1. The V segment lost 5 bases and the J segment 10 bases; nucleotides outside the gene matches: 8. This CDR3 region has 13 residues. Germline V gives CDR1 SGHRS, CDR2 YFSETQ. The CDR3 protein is CASRQDRDREQFF. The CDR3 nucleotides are TGCGCCAGCAGGCAGGACAGGGACAGGGAGCAGTTCTTC.

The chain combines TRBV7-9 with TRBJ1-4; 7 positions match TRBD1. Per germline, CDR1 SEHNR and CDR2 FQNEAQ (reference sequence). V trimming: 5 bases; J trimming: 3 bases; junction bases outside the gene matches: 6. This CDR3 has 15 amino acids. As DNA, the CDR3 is TGTGCCAGCAGCGTCGGGACAGCATCTAATGAAAAACTGTTTTTT. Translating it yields CASSVGTASNEKLFF.

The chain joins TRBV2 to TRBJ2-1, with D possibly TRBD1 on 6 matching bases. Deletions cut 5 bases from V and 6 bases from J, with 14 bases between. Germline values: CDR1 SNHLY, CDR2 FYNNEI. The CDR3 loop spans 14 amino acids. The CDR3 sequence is CASSNGQPGNEQFF. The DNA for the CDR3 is TGTGCCAGCAGTAATGGACAGCCCGGCAATGAGCAGTTCTTC.

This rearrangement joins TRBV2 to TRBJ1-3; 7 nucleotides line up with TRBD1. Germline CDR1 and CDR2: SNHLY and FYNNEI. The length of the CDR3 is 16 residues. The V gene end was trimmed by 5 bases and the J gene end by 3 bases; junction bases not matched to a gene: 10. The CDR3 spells CASSQTSTGFGNTIYF. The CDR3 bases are TGTGCCAGCAGTCAGACCTCGACAGGGTTTGGAAACACCATATATTTT.